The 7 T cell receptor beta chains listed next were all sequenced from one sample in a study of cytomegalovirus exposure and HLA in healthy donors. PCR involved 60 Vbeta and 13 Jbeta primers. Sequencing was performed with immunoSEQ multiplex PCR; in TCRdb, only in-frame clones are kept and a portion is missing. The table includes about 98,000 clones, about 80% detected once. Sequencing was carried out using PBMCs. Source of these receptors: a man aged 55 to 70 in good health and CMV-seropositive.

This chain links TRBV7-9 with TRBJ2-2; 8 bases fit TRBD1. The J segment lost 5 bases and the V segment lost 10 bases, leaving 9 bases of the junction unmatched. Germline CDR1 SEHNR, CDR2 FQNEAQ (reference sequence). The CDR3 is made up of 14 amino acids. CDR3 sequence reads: CATRGQGATGELFF. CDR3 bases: TGTGCCACCAGAGGACAGGGTGCGACCGGGGAGCTGTTTTTT.

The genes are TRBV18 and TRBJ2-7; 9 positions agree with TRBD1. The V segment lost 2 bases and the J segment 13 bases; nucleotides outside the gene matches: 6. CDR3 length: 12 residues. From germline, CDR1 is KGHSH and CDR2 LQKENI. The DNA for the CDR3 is TGTGCCAGCTCACCAAAGGGACAGGGTATTTACTTC. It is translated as CASSPKGQGIYF.

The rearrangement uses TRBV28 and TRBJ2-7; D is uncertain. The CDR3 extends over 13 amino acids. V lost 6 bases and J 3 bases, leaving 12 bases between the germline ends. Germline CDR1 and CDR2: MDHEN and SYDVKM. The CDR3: CASRANYGYEQYF. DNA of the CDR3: TGTGCCAGCAGGGCTAACTATGGCTACGAGCAGTACTTC.

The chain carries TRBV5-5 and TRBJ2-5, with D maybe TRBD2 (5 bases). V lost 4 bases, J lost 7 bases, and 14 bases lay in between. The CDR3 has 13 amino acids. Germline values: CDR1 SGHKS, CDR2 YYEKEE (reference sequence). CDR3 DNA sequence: TGTGCCAGCAGCCCCGTCGAGGGCGGGACCCAGTACTTC. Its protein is CASSPVEGGTQYF.

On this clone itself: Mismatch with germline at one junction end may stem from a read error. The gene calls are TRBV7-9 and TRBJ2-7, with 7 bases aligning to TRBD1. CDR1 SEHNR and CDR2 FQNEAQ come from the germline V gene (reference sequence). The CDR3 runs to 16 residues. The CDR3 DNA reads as TGTTCCAGCAGCACCTGGTCCGAGACAGGGCATTACGAGCAGTACTTC. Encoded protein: CSSSTWSETGHYEQYF. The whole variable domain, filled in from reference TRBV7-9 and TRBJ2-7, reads DTGVSQNPRHKITKRGQNVTFRCDPISEHNRLYWYRQTLGQGPEFLTYFQNEAQLEKSRLLSDRFSAERPKGSFSTLEIQRTEQGDSAMYLCSSSTWSETGHYEQYFGPGTRLTVT.

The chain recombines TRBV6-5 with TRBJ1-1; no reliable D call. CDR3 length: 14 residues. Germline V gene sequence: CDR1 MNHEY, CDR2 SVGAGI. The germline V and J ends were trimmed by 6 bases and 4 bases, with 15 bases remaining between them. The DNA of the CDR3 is TGTGCCAGCAGCGACTCTCCCCCGAGCACTGAAGCTTTCTTT. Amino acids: CASSDSPPSTEAFF.

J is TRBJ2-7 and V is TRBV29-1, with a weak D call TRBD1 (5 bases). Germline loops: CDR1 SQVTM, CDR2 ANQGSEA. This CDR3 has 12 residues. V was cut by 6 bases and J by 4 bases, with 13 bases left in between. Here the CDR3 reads CSVTTTAYEQYF. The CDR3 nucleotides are TGCAGCGTGACCACGACAGCTTACGAGCAGTACTTC.